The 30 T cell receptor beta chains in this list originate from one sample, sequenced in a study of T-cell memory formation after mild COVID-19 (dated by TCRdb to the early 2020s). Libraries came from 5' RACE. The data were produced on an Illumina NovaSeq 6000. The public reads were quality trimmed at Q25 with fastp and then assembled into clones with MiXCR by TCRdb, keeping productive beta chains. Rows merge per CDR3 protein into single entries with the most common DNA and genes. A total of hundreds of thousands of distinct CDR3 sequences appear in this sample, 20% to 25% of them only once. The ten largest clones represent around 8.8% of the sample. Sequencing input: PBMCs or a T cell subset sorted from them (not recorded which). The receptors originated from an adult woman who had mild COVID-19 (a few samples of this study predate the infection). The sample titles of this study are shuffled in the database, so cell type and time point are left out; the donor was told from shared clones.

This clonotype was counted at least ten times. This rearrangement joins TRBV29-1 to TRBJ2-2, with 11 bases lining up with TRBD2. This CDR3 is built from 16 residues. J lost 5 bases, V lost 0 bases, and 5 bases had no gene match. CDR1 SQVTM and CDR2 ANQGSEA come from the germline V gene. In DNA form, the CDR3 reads TGCAGCGTTGAAGAATCCGGGACTAGCGGAACCGGGGAGCTGTTTTTT. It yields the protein CSVEESGTSGTGELFF.

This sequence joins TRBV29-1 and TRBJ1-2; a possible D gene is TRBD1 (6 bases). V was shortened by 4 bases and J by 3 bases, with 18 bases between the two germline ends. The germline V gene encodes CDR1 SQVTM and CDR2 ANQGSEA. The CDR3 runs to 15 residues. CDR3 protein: CSVGVVGGAYYGYTF. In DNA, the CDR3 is TGCAGCGTTGGGGTGGTGGGGGGCGCCTACTATGGCTACACCTTC.

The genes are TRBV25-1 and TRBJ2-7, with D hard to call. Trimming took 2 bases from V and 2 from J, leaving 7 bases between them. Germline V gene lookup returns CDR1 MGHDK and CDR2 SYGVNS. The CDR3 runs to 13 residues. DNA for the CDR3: TGTGCCAGCAGTGAAAGGTGGACCTACGAGCAGTACTTC. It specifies CASSERWTYEQYF.

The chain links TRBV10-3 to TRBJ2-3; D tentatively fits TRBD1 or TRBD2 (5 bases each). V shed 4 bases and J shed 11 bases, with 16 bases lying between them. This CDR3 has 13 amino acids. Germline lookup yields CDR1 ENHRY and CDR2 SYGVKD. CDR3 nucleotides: TGTGCCATCAGTGCCCCAGAGGGGTTAAAGCAGTATTTT. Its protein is CAISAPEGLKQYF.

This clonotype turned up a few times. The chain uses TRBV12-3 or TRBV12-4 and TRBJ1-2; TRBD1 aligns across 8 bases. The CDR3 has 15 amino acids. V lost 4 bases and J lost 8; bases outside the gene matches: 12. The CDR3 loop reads CASSSLLGTGMGYTF. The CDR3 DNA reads TGTGCCAGCAGTTCCCTCTTAGGGACAGGCATGGGCTACACCTTC.

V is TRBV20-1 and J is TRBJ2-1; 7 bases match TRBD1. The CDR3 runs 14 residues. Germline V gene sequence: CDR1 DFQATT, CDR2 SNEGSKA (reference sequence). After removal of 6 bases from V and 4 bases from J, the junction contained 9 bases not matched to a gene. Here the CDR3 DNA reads TGCAGTGCGAACGCCGGGACAGATTACAATGAGCAGTTCTTC. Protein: CSANAGTDYNEQFF.

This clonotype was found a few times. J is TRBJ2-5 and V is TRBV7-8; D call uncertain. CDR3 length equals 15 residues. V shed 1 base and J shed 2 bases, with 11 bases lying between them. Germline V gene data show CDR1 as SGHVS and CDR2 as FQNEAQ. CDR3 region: CASSLEFDSQETQYF. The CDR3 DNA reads TGTGCCAGCAGCTTAGAGTTTGACTCACAAGAGACCCAGTACTTC.

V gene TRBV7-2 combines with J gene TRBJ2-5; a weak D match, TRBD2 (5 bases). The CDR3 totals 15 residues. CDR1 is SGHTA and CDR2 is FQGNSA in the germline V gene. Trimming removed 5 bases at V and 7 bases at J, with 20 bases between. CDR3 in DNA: TGTGCCAGCAGCCCACAAACCGGCCGGGAAGGGACCCAGTACTTC. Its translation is CASSPQTGREGTQYF.

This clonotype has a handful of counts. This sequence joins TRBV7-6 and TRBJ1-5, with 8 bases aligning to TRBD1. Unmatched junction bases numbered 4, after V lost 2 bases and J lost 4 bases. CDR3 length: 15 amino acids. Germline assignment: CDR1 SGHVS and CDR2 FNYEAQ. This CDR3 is CASSLTGGFNQPQHF. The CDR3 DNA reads TGTGCCAGCAGCTTAACAGGGGGATTTAATCAGCCCCAGCATTTT.

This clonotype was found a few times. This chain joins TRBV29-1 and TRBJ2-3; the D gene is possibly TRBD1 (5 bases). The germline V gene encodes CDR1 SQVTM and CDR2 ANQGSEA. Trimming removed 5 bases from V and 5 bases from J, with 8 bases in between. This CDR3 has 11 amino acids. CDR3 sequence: CSVLGQDTQYF. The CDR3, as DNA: TGCAGCGTTCTGGGGCAAGATACGCAGTATTTT.

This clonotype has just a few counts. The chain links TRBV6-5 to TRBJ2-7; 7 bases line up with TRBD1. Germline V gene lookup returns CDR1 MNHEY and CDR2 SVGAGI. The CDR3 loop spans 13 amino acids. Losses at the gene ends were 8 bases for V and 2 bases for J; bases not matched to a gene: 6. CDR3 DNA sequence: TGTGCCAGCGGTGAGGGACAGACCTACGAGCAGTACTTC. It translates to CASGEGQTYEQYF.

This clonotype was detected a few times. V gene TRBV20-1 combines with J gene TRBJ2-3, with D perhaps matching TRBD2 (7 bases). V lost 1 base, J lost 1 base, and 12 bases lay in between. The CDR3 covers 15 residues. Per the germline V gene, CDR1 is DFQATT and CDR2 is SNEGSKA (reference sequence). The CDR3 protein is CSARGGGAGTDTQYF. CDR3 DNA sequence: TGCAGTGCTAGAGGAGGGGGGGCCGGCACAGATACGCAGTATTTT.

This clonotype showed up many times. The CDR3 protein is CASSDIVGYTF. The CDR3 nucleotides read TGTGCCAGCAGTGATATAGTGGGCTACACCTTC. The chain uses TRBV25-1 and TRBJ1-2; D is uncertain. CDR3 length: 11 amino acids. Trimming pared 3 bases from V and 8 bases from J, leaving 7 bases between. Germline CDR1 MGHDK, CDR2 SYGVNS.

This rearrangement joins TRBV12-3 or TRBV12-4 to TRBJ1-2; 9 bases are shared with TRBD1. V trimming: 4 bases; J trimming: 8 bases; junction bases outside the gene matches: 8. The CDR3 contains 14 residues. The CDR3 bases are TGTGCCAGCAGTTCCCGGGACAGGGAGGGCGGCTACACCTTC. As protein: CASSSRDREGGYTF.

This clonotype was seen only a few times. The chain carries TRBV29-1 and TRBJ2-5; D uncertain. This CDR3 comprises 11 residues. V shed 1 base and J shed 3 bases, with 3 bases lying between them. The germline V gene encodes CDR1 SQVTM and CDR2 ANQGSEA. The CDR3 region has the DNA TGCAGCGTTGAAGGGGAAGAGACCCAGTACTTC. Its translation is CSVEGEETQYF.

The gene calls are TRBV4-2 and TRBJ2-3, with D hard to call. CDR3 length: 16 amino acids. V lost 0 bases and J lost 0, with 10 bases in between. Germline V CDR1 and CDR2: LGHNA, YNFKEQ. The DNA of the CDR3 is TGTGCCAGCAGCCAAGATCTCAGGCCTAGCACAGATACGCAGTATTTT. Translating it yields CASSQDLRPSTDTQYF.

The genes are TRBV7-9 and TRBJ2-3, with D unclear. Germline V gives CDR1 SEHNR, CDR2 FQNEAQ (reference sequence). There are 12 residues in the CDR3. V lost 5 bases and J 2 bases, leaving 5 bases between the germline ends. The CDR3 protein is CASSQFTDTQYF. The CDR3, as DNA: TGTGCCAGCAGCCAATTCACAGATACGCAGTATTTT.

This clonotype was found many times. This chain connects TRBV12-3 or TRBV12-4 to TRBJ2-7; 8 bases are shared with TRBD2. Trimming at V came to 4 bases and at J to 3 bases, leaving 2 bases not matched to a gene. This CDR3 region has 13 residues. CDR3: CASSSRGGYEQYF. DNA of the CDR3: TGTGCCAGCAGTTCCCGGGGGGGCTACGAGCAGTACTTC.

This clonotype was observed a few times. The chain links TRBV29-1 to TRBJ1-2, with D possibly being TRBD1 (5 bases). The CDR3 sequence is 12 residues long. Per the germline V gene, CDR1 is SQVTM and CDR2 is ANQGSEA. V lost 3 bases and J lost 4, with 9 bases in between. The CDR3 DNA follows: TGCAGCGTTGATCAGGGTCGCTATGGCTACACCTTC. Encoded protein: CSVDQGRYGYTF.

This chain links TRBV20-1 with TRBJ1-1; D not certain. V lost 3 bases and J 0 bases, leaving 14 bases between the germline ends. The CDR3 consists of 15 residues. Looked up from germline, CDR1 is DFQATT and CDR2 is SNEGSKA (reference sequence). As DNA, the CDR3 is TGCAGTGCTAGGAGGCAACGCGTGATGAACACTGAAGCTTTCTTT. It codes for CSARRQRVMNTEAFF.

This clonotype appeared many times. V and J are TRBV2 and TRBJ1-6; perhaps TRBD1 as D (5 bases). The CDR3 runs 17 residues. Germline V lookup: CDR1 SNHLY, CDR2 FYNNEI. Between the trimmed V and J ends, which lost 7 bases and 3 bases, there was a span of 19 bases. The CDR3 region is CASKRDEPPLYNSPLHF. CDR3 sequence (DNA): TGTGCCAGCAAGAGGGACGAACCCCCTCTCTATAATTCACCCCTCCACTTT.

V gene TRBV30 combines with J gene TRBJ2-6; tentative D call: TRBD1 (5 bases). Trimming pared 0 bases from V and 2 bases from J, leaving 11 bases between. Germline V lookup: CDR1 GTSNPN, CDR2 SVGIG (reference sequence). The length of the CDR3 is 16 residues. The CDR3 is CAWSVMRTPGANVLTF. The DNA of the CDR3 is TGTGCCTGGAGTGTAATGAGGACACCTGGGGCCAACGTCCTGACTTTC.

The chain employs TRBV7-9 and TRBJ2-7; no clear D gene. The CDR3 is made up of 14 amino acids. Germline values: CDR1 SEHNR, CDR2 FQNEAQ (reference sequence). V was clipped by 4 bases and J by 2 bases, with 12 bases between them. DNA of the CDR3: TGTGCCAGCAGCTCCCCAGACGGCACCTACGAGCAGTACTTC. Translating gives CASSSPDGTYEQYF.

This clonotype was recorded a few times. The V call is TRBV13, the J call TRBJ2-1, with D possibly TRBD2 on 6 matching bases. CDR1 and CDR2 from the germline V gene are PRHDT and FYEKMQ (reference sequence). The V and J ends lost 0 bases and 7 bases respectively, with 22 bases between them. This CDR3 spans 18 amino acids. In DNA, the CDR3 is TGTGCCAGCAGCTTAGGTCTAGGTAGGAGGGGCGCTTATAATGAGCAGTTCTTC. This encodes CASSLGLGRRGAYNEQFF.

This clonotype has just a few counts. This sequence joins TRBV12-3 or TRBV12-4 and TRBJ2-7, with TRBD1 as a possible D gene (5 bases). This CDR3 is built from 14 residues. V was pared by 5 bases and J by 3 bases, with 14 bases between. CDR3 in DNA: TGTGCCAGCAGTACAGGTTCCCGCGACTACGAGCAGTACTTC. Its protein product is CASSTGSRDYEQYF.

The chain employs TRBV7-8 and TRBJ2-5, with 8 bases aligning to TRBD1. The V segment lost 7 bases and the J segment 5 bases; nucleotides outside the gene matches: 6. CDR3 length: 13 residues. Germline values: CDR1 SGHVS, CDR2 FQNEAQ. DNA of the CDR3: TGTGCCAGCACCCAGGGGGCGCGGGAGACCCAGTACTTC. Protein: CASTQGARETQYF. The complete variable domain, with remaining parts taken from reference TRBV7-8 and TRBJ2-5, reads GAGVSQSPRYKVAKRGQDVALRCDPISGHVSLFWYQQALGQGPEFLTYFQNEAQLDKSGLPSDRFFAERPEGSVSTLKIQRTQQEDSAVYLCASTQGARETQYFGPGTRLLVL.

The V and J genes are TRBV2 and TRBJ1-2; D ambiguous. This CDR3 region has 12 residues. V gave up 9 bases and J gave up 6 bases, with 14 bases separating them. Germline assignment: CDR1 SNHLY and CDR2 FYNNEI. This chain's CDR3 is CARTRVPNGYTF. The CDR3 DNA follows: TGTGCCAGGACGAGGGTCCCTAATGGCTACACCTTC. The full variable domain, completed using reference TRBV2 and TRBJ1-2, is EPEVTQTPSHQVTQMGQEVILRCVPISNHLYFYWYRQILGQKVEFLVSFYNNEISEKSEIFDDQFSVERPDGSNFTLKIRSTKLEDSAMYFCARTRVPNGYTFGSGTRLTVV.

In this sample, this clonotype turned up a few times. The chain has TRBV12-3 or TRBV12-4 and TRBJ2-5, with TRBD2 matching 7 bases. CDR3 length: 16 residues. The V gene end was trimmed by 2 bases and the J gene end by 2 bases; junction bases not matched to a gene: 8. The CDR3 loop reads CASSLRSSGLQETQYF. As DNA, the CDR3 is TGTGCCAGCAGTTTAAGGTCTAGCGGATTACAAGAGACCCAGTACTTC.

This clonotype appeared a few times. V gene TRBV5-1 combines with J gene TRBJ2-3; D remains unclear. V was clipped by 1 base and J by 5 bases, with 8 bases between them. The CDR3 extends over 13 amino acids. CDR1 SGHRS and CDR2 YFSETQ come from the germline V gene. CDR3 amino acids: CASSLFSQDTQYF. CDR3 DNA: TGCGCCAGCAGCTTGTTTTCCCAAGATACGCAGTATTTT.

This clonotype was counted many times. The chain's CDR3 is CASSPSVAPTEAFF. In DNA form, the CDR3 reads TGTGCCAGCAGCCCCTCGGTCGCTCCCACTGAAGCTTTCTTT. The rearrangement links TRBV9 to TRBJ1-1; D is unresolved. CDR3 length: 14 amino acids. Germline V lookup: CDR1 SGDLS, CDR2 YYNGEE. V was pared by 4 bases and J by 4 bases, with 14 bases between.